The 12 T cell receptor beta chains listed next were all sequenced from one sample in a study of OX40 agonist ivuxolimab in advanced cancers. The method was immunoSEQ multiplex PCR; TCRdb's version includes in-frame clones alone and lacks a portion of them. The table shows 65,000 to 95,000 clones, with 84% occurring only once. The material sequenced was CD4+ or CD8+ T cells sorted from blood, taken in a trial of the OX40 agonist ivuxolimab. All receptors derive from an adult with an advanced solid tumor such as melanoma, head and neck, liver or kidney cancer.

The chain has TRBV4-2 and TRBJ2-4; possibly TRBD1 for D (7 bases). Trimming pared 5 bases from V and 0 bases from J, leaving 11 bases between. The CDR3 consists of 15 residues. In germline, CDR1 is LGHNA, CDR2 YNFKEQ. CDR3 in amino acids: CASSFQGGAKNIQYF. The CDR3 DNA reads as TGTGCCAGCAGCTTCCAGGGGGGAGCCAAAAACATTCAGTACTTC.

The CDR3 DNA is TGTGCCAGCAGTTACTCGGCCCTTACACCCCTCCACTTT. Translated, it gives CASSYSALTPLHF. The chain links TRBV27 to TRBJ1-6, with D unclear. Deletions cut 4 bases from V and 11 bases from J, with 12 bases between. The CDR3 sequence is 13 residues long. Germline values: CDR1 MNHEY, CDR2 SMNVEV (reference sequence).

The CDR3 here is CASSPPAASTDTQYF. The CDR3, as DNA: TGTGCCAGCTCACCACCTGCAGCCAGCACAGATACGCAGTATTTT. The rearrangement joins TRBV18 to TRBJ2-3; D gene uncertain. Deletions cut 0 bases from V and 0 bases from J, with 7 bases between. Germline values: CDR1 KGHSH, CDR2 LQKENI. The CDR3 is made up of 15 amino acids.

This chain links TRBV5-4 with TRBJ1-1, with 7 bases lining up with TRBD1. Trimming at V came to 3 bases and at J to 4 bases, leaving 6 bases not matched to a gene. The CDR3 has 14 residues. Germline V lookup: CDR1 SGHNT, CDR2 YYREEE (reference sequence). This CDR3 reads CASSSRGRVTEAFF. CDR3 nucleotide sequence: TGTGCCAGCAGCTCCAGGGGGAGAGTCACTGAAGCTTTCTTT.

In DNA, the CDR3 is TGTGCCAGCAGTCCTTGGGGGACAGGGACCTACGAGCAGTACTTC. This translates into CASSPWGTGTYEQYF. This sequence joins TRBV28 and TRBJ2-7, with TRBD1 matching 9 bases. The CDR3 sequence is 15 residues long. Germline trimming cut 5 bases from V and 2 bases from J; bases unmatched to any gene: 7. Looked up from germline, CDR1 is MDHEN and CDR2 is SYDVKM.

The genes are TRBV19 and TRBJ2-7; no reliable D call. The CDR3 runs 13 residues. Germline V gene data show CDR1 as LNHDA and CDR2 as SQIVND (reference sequence). The ends were cut back, 10 bases at V and 6 bases at J, with 19 bases in the middle. This CDR3 is CATQQGNLAEQYF. CDR3 sequence (DNA): TGTGCCACACAACAAGGAAATCTGGCCGAGCAGTACTTC.

The gene calls are TRBV11-2 and TRBJ2-7; 13 bases line up with TRBD2. CDR1 and CDR2 from the germline V gene are SGHAT and FQNNGV. J gave up 2 bases and V 5 bases, and 15 bases lay outside the gene matches. This CDR3 is 19 amino acids long. CDR3 nucleotide sequence: TGTGCCAGCAGCCGGAAACGGACTAGCGGGAGCGCCCAGCCCTACGAGCAGTACTTC. Translating it yields CASSRKRTSGSAQPYEQYF.

V gene TRBV6-5 combines with J gene TRBJ1-1; a weak D match, TRBD1 (6 bases). The CDR3 is made up of 16 amino acids. V gave up 2 bases and J gave up 0 bases, with 13 bases separating them. Germline V lookup: CDR1 MNHEY, CDR2 SVGAGI. CDR3 sequence (DNA): TGTGCCAGCAGTTACGAGGGGGGTATTATGAACACTGAAGCTTTCTTT. Protein sequence: CASSYEGGIMNTEAFF.

CDR3 DNA sequence: TGCGCCAGCAGCTTGTTCTCTAGCACAGATACGCAGTATTTT. Residues: CASSLFSSTDTQYF. J is TRBJ2-3 and V is TRBV5-1; no clear D. This CDR3 spans 14 amino acids. The germline V gene has CDR1 SGHRS and CDR2 YFSETQ. With 1 base removed from V and 0 bases from J, the gap between germline ends came to 6 bases.

The chain uses TRBV5-1 and TRBJ1-2, with a tentative D call TRBD1 (6 bases). Germline lookup yields CDR1 SGHRS and CDR2 YFSETQ. The ends were cut back, 4 bases at V and 8 bases at J, with 24 bases in the middle. The CDR3 contains 16 residues. CDR3 sequence reads: CASSMNTNRVLWGYTF. The CDR3, as DNA: TGCGCCAGCAGCATGAACACTAACAGGGTTTTGTGGGGCTACACCTTC.

The chain carries TRBV30 and TRBJ2-5; possible D gene TRBD2, 6 bases. The CDR3 loop spans 13 amino acids. The V gene lost 1 base and the J gene lost 2 bases, with 8 bases spanning the gap. From germline, CDR1 is GTSNPN and CDR2 SVGIG (reference sequence). CDR3 in amino acids: CAWSGGLQETQYF. As DNA, the CDR3 is TGTGCCTGGAGTGGGGGACTTCAAGAGACCCAGTACTTC.

The gene calls are TRBV11-2 and TRBJ2-1; D not certain. The CDR3 length is 13 residues. Germline-derived CDR1 and CDR2 are SGHAT and FQNNGV. Trimming took 6 bases from V and 4 from J, leaving 10 bases between them. The CDR3 protein is CASRPTRYNEQFF. The CDR3 DNA follows: TGTGCCAGCAGACCTACCCGATACAATGAGCAGTTCTTC.